The clone carrying this T cell receptor (beta chain) occurred many times. The antigen is not known. Treg sorting used a CD4+CD25+CD127-/low gate. Full-length variable regions came from constant-region reverse primers plus semi-nested Nested Universal Primer A PCR. From the 5' RACE reads, TCRdb called clonotypes with MiXCR, one entry per CDR3 protein. The sample has tens of thousands of distinct CDR3 sequences; roughly a fifth are singletons. Regarding the study as a whole: In terms of TCR gene usage, tumor memory CD4+ T cells clustered together with blood and lymph node memory CD4+ cells, as well as with lymph node naive CD4+ cells. Whole repertoires were not studied in the larger cohort, only one V-J beta rearrangement. Tumor Tregs overlapped most with tumor, then blood, naive CD4+ cells.

The clonotype was recovered from a female donor with breast cancer. The sample consisted of Tregs sorted from blood.

CDR3 protein: CASSLNRNEQYF. CDR3 bases: TGTGCCAGCAGTTTGAATCGCAACGAGCAGTACTTC. V is TRBV27 and J is TRBJ2-7; D is unresolved. V was cut by 3 bases and J by 5 bases, with 8 bases left in between. The CDR3 consists of 12 residues. In germline, CDR1 is MNHEY, CDR2 SMNVEV (reference sequence).